The 24 T cell receptor beta chains reported below all come from one sample, sequenced in a study of regulatory and conventional T cells in breast cancer. Using its own MiXCR run on the PCR reads, TCRdb lists one record per CDR3 protein. This sample has fewer than 20,000 distinct CDR3 sequences, with around a third found just once. Material for sequencing was conventional T cells from blood. The receptors originated from a female donor in good health.

Of note for this clonotype: One end of the junction is discordant with germline, which a read error may explain. The gene calls are TRBV5-1 and TRBJ2-1, with 10 positions matching TRBD2. CDR1 is SGHRS and CDR2 is YFSETQ in the germline V gene. CDR3 length: 15 residues. The CDR3 is CASSRGLATYNEQFF. The CDR3 DNA follows: TGCGCTAGCAGCCGGGGACTAGCGACCTACAATGAGCAGTTCTTC.

Judged by abundance, this clonotype is medium-sized. J is TRBJ1-2 and V is TRBV20-1; tentative D call: TRBD1 (5 bases). CDR1 and CDR2 (germline): DFQATT, SNEGSKA (reference sequence). The CDR3 loop spans 14 amino acids. V was cut by 6 bases and J by 3 bases, with 17 bases left in between. The CDR3 here is CSARPRGGDYGYTF. The DNA for the CDR3 is TGCAGTGCCCGCCCACGGGGAGGGGACTATGGCTACACCTTC.

This clonotype is deemed medium-sized (0.01 to 0.1%). The CDR3 DNA sequence: TGCGCCAGCAGCCATCTTAGGGATAACTATGGCTACACCTTC. It specifies CASSHLRDNYGYTF. The rearrangement joins TRBV4-1 to TRBJ1-2, with D hard to call. From germline, CDR1 is MGHRA and CDR2 YSYEKL. V lost 3 bases to trimming and J lost 1 base, with 9 bases between them. The CDR3 is 14 amino acids.

The sample holds a few counts of this clonotype. The chain joins TRBV6-4 to TRBJ1-1, with a weak D call TRBD1 (6 bases). The CDR3 contains 14 residues. Germline loops: CDR1 MRHNA, CDR2 SNTAGT. V gave up 3 bases and J gave up 4 bases, with 12 bases separating them. This CDR3 reads CASSEQGSSTEAFF. The CDR3 nucleotides read TGTGCCAGCAGTGAACAGGGCTCCAGCACTGAAGCTTTCTTT.

V and J are TRBV10-3 and TRBJ2-3; no definite D call. The CDR3 consists of 12 residues. Trimming pared 0 bases from V and 6 bases from J, leaving 4 bases between. Germline CDR1 reads ENHRY; CDR2 reads SYGVKD. In DNA, the CDR3 is TGTGCCATCAGTGAGTCAGGGGATACGCAGTATTTT. The encoded protein is CAISESGDTQYF.

This clonotype has only one observation. J is TRBJ2-4 and V is TRBV12-5, with a weak D call TRBD2 (6 bases). Germline CDR1 LGHNT, CDR2 FRNRAP. The CDR3 totals 16 residues. Trimming pared 4 bases from V and 6 bases from J, leaving 19 bases between. CDR3 nucleotide sequence: TGTGCTAGTGGTTCTCCCCGCGGGGTAGGGTTAAACATTCAGTACTTC. It translates to CASGSPRGVGLNIQYF.

The CDR3 nucleotides are TGTGCCCGCATGGGGGCGGGGGGCACAGATACGCAGTATTTT. It is translated as CARMGAGGTDTQYF. The chain employs TRBV28 and TRBJ2-3, with a weak D call TRBD2 (7 bases). Germline CDR1 is MDHEN and CDR2 is SYDVKM. This CDR3 has 14 residues. Between the trimmed V and J ends, which lost 11 bases and 1 base, there was a span of 16 bases. Complete variable domain (other parts from reference TRBV28 and TRBJ2-3): DVKVTQSSRYLVKRTGEKVFLECVQDMDHENMFWYRQDPGLGLRLIYFSYDVKMKEKGDIPEGYSVSREKKERFSLILESASTNQTSMYLCARMGAGGTDTQYFGPGTRLTVL.

The V call is TRBV5-4, the J call TRBJ2-3, with 7 nucleotides matching TRBD1. The CDR3 totals 16 residues. CDR1 and CDR2 from the germline V gene are SGHNT and YYREEE (reference sequence). V gave up 4 bases and J gave up 3 bases; unmatched junction bases: 11. CDR3 nucleotides: TGTGCCAGCAGCGCCTCCCCAGGGGGAGAAACAGATACGCAGTATTTT. Encoded protein: CASSASPGGETDTQYF.

This clonotype was counted a few times. V and J are TRBV4-3 and TRBJ1-4; D unresolved. The ends were cut back, 0 bases at V and 6 bases at J, with 11 bases in the middle. The CDR3 is made up of 15 amino acids. Germline V gives CDR1 LGHNA, CDR2 YSLEER. The CDR3 DNA follows: TGCGCCAGCAGCCAAGAAGCCACACCGGATGAAAAACTGTTTTTT. Translated, it gives CASSQEATPDEKLFF.

This chain uses TRBV20-1 with TRBJ2-3, with 14 bases matching TRBD2. Germline CDR1 reads DFQATT; CDR2 reads SNEGSKA (reference sequence). Trimming took 3 bases from V and 13 from J; bases not matched to a gene: 9. The CDR3 is 14 amino acids. The DNA of the CDR3 is TGCAGTGCTAGTGGGGGACTAGCGGGAGTAGAGGAGTATTTT. It encodes CSASGGLAGVEEYF.

V and J are TRBV7-8 and TRBJ2-6, with a possible D match to TRBD2 (5 bases). This CDR3 spans 19 amino acids. V dropped 2 bases and J dropped 0 bases, with 17 bases sitting between them. The V gene's germline CDR1 is SGHVS and CDR2 FQNEAQ. The CDR3 loop is CASSLKRLTPRSGANVLTF. The CDR3 bases are TGTGCCAGCAGCTTAAAGCGGTTGACACCGCGCTCTGGGGCCAACGTCCTGACTTTC.

This clonotype is medium-sized. The chain couples TRBV7-9 to TRBJ1-1, with 7 bases fitting TRBD1. Germline assignment: CDR1 SEHNR and CDR2 FQNEAQ (reference sequence). The CDR3 has 13 residues. Trimming cost V 4 bases and J 4 bases; bases outside gene matches: 3. This CDR3 reads CASSWDSGTEAFF. The CDR3 bases are TGTGCCAGCAGCTGGGACAGTGGCACTGAAGCTTTCTTT.

In this sample, this clonotype is medium-sized. The rearrangement joins TRBV6-5 to TRBJ1-1, with a possible D match to TRBD1 (5 bases). The germline V gene encodes CDR1 MNHEY and CDR2 SVGAGI. V lost 6 bases and J lost 1, with 15 bases in between. The CDR3 has 15 residues. The CDR3 protein is CASRYTTQGNTEAFF. CDR3 nucleotide sequence: TGTGCCAGCAGATACACCACCCAGGGGAACACTGAAGCTTTCTTT.

The rearrangement joins TRBV4-2 to TRBJ2-1, with a weak D call TRBD2 (5 bases). The V gene's germline CDR1 is LGHNA and CDR2 YNFKEQ. V gave up 0 bases and J gave up 4 bases, with 13 bases separating them. CDR3 length: 16 residues. The CDR3 region is CASSQEEAEPYNEQFF. DNA of the CDR3: TGTGCCAGCAGCCAAGAGGAAGCGGAGCCTTACAATGAGCAGTTCTTC.

As regards this clonotype: Mismatch with germline at one junction end may stem from a read error. The chain carries TRBV7-2 and TRBJ2-3; TRBD2 agrees at 11 bases. The CDR3 is 14 residues long. Germline V CDR1 and CDR2: SGHTA, FQGNSA. CDR3 sequence: CASSVAGGPDTQYF. DNA for the CDR3: TGTGCCAGCAGCGTAGCGGGGGGGCCAGATACGCAGTATTTT.

As to this clonotype: A much larger clone differs by one base, so this may be a read error. The gene calls are TRBV18 and TRBJ1-1; D ambiguous. Germline V gene lookup returns CDR1 KGHSH and CDR2 LQKENI. V lost 3 bases and J lost 2, with 13 bases in between. The CDR3 runs 15 residues. The CDR3 sequence is CASSPSSRVNTEAFF. CDR3 sequence (DNA): TGTGCCAGCTCACCTTCGTCAAGGGTAAACACTGAAGCTTTCTTT. Full variable domain (rest looked up from reference TRBV18 and TRBJ1-1): NAGVMQNPRHLVRRRGQEARLRCSPMKGHSHVYWYRQLPEEGLKFMVYLQKENIIDESGMPKERFSAEFPKEGPSILRIQQVVRGDSAAYFCASSPSSRVNTEAFFGQGTRLTVV.

In this sample, this clonotype turned up a few times. The rearrangement joins TRBV4-1 to TRBJ2-3; D could derive from TRBD1 or TRBD2 (7 bases each). Looked up from germline, CDR1 is MGHRA and CDR2 is YSYEKL. The ends were cut back, 4 bases at V and 10 bases at J, with 15 bases in the middle. This CDR3 has 13 amino acids. Here the CDR3 DNA reads TGCGCCAGCAGCCGCCCAGGGGGGGATTCGCAGTATTTT. Its translation is CASSRPGGDSQYF.

By proportion, this clonotype is medium-sized. The CDR3 nucleotides read TGCAGTGCTCGAAGGACAGGCATAACCTACGAGCAGTACTTC. Its translation: CSARRTGITYEQYF. This sequence joins TRBV20-1 and TRBJ2-7; 7 bases fit TRBD1. The CDR3 loop spans 14 amino acids. The V gene end was trimmed by 5 bases and the J gene end by 2 bases; junction bases not matched to a gene: 9. Germline loops: CDR1 DFQATT, CDR2 SNEGSKA (reference sequence).

J is TRBJ2-7 and V is TRBV3-1; the D call may be TRBD1 or TRBD2 (5 bases each). Trimming left V 0 bases short and J 7 bases short, with 22 bases between. This CDR3 region has 17 residues. The germline gives CDR1 LGHDT, CDR2 YNNKEL (reference sequence). CDR3 sequence (DNA): TGTGCCAGCAGCCAAGATCTGCAGGGAGCCTTTGGCCCTGAGCAGTACTTC. Translation: CASSQDLQGAFGPEQYF.

This clonotype was counted at least ten times. The rearrangement uses TRBV20-1 and TRBJ1-5; D ambiguous. This CDR3 is 12 amino acids long. The germline CDR1 and CDR2 sequences are DFQATT and SNEGSKA (reference sequence). Trimming shortened V by 3 bases and J by 4 bases, and 7 bases separated the two germline ends. In DNA form, the CDR3 reads TGCAGTGCTAGTGAGGGAAATCAGCCCCAGCATTTT. This gives the protein CSASEGNQPQHF.

J is TRBJ1-2 and V is TRBV5-4; D gene ambiguous. Germline loops: CDR1 SGHNT, CDR2 YYREEE (reference sequence). The CDR3 totals 12 residues. Trimming cost V 3 bases and J 5 bases, with 8 bases left between them. The chain's CDR3 is CASSSLLYGYTF. The CDR3 region has the DNA TGTGCCAGCAGCTCCTTGCTGTATGGCTACACCTTC.

In its sample, this clonotype was seen a few times. The rearrangement links TRBV10-3 to TRBJ2-3; D remains ambiguous. CDR1 and CDR2 from the germline V gene are ENHRY and SYGVKD. This CDR3 contains 15 residues. Trimming took off 3 bases at V and 1 base at J, with 11 bases between the two ends. Written as DNA, the CDR3 is TGTGCCATCAGTGATAAGGGAACCGGCACAGATACGCAGTATTTT. Protein product: CAISDKGTGTDTQYF.

The chain uses TRBV5-4 and TRBJ2-7; D tentatively reads TRBD1 or TRBD2 (5 bases each). The ends were cut back, 3 bases at V and 4 bases at J, with 17 bases in the middle. Germline V gene data show CDR1 as SGHNT and CDR2 as YYREEE (reference sequence). This CDR3 region has 15 residues. CDR3 in amino acids: CASSSGRGRAYEQYF. DNA of the CDR3: TGTGCCAGCAGCTCGGGAAGGGGCAGGGCTTACGAGCAGTACTTC.

This clonotype has just a few counts. The chain uses TRBV7-9 and TRBJ1-2, with TRBD1 matching 8 bases. Germline CDR1 SEHNR, CDR2 FQNEAQ (reference sequence). V was clipped by 1 base and J by 7 bases; unmatched bases: 11. This CDR3 spans 16 amino acids. CDR3 nucleotide sequence: TGTGCCAGCAGCTTAGTTACGAGACAGGGGTCTCGTGGCTACACCTTC. Its protein product is CASSLVTRQGSRGYTF.